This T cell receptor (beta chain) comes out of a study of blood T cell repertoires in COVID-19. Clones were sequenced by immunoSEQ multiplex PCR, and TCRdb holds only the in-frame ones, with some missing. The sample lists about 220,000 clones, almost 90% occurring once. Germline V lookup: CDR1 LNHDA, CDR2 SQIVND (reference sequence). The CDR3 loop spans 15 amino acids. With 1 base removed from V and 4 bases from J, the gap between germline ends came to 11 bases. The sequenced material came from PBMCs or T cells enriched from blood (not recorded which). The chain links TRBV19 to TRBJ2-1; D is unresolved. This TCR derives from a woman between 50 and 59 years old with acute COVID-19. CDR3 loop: CASSIAVILYNEQFF. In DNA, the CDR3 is TGTGCCAGTAGTATAGCCGTTATTCTGTACAATGAGCAGTTCTTC.